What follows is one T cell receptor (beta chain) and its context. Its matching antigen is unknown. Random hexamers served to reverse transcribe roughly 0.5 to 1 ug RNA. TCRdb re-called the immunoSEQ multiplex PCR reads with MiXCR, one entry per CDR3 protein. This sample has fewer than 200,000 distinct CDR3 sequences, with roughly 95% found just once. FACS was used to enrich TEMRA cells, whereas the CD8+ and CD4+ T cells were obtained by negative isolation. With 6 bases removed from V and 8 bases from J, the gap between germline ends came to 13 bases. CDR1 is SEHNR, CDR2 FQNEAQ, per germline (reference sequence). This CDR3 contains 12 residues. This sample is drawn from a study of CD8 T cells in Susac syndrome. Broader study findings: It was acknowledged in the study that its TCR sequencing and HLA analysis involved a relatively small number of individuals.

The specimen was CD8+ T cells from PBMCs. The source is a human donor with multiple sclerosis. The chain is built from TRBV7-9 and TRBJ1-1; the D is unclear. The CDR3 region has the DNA TGTGCCAGCAGTAGCCAAGGTTCCGAAGCTTTCTTT. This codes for CASSSQGSEAFF. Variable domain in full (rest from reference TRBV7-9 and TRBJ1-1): DTGVSQNPRHKITKRGQNVTFRCDPISEHNRLYWYRQTLGQGPEFLTYFQNEAQLEKSRLLSDRFSAERPKGSFSTLEIQRTEQGDSAMYLCASSSQGSEAFFGQGTRLTVV.